The clone carrying this T cell receptor beta chain was seen a single time. CDR3 length: 16 residues. V was pared by 3 bases and J by 6 bases, with 17 bases between. Germline V gene data show CDR1 as KGHSH and CDR2 as LQKENI. This sample was included in a study of blood T cell repertoires in COVID-19. Study-wide background: Specimens from acute and convalescent COVID-19 originated in the United States, Italy and Spain. Sample material is recorded as cDNA or gDNA derived from T cells, B-cell-depleted T cells, or PBMCs.

Authors' processing steps: Estimates of nucleated cell counts were drawn from the amplification of reference gene primers. Assay used: immunoSEQ multiplex PCR; TCRdb lists only in-frame clones, some missing. Clone size and the V and J calls come from that table; the DNA yielded D and trimming. The sample records about 23,000 clones, 88% being singletons. The source is a man between 65 and 80 years old in a cohort sampled during active COVID-19. Sequenced sample: peripheral blood. The chain joins TRBV18 to TRBJ1-4, with D tentatively TRBD1 (5 bases). CDR3 amino acids: CASSPEPGIEDEKLFF. The CDR3 region has the DNA TGTGCCAGCTCACCCGAACCAGGGATAGAAGATGAAAAACTGTTTTTT.